A single T cell receptor beta chain is shown here with its context. The antigen is not known. The entry originates in a study of shared clonotypes between healthy human individuals. Overall study: The donor group consisted of two women and a few men, aged 18 to 49. General observations from the study: Larger estimated richness was generally seen in naive subsets than in memory subsets.

Every subset had its genomic DNA shared out evenly among several immunoSEQ plates. Some clones are missing from TCRdb's copy, which holds only in-frame ones; the method was immunoSEQ multiplex PCR. The data contain 2 million to 3 million clones, around 94% of them seen just once; the ten biggest clones take up roughly 0.14%. Donors had no recently reported acute infections or vaccinations and were HIV-negative. With V trimmed by 7 bases and J by 2 bases, 9 bases remained unmatched. CDR3 length: 16 amino acids. From germline, CDR1 is SGHVS and CDR2 FQNEAQ. The specimen sequenced was naive CD4+ T cells sorted from blood. The subset was: CD45RA+ positively selected. The sequence came from a man aged 18 to 30 in good health. The V gene is TRBV7-8, the J gene TRBJ1-3; 9 bases map to TRBD1. The CDR3 sequence is CASNAGTGKAGNTIYF. The DNA for the CDR3 is TGTGCCAGCAACGCCGGGACAGGGAAAGCTGGAAACACCATATATTTT.